The 14 T cell receptor beta chains in this list originate from one sample, sequenced in a study of radiation and T cells in renal cell carcinoma. Profiling relied on immunoSEQ multiplex PCR, and the TCRdb table lists in-frame clones only, not all of them. The sample records 15,000 to 17,000 clones, over 50% being singletons. Treatment in this sample: treatment-naive control, cytoreductive nephrectomy. Sequenced here: tumor tissue, sampled from a patient whose treatment was nephrectomy without radiotherapy. These receptors originate from a man aged 50-59 years with renal cell carcinoma.

The rearrangement uses TRBV5-1 and TRBJ1-1; D unclear. This CDR3 contains 13 residues. The germline gives CDR1 SGHRS, CDR2 YFSETQ. Between the trimmed V and J ends, which lost 0 bases and 4 bases, there was a span of 7 bases. CDR3 in amino acids: CASSLAGFTEAFF. The CDR3 coding sequence is TGCGCCAGCAGCTTGGCAGGATTCACTGAAGCTTTCTTT.

This clone was counted a single time. The chain employs TRBV6-1 and TRBJ1-5; 8 bases fit TRBD1. V shed 4 bases and J 4 bases; nucleotides not matched to a gene: 6. This CDR3 is built from 15 residues. The germline gives CDR1 MNHNS, CDR2 SASEGT. In DNA, the CDR3 is TGTGCCAGCAGTGTGGGACAGGTAAGGAATCAGCCCCAGCATTTT. Translating it yields CASSVGQVRNQPQHF.

This clone was seen only a few times. J is TRBJ2-5 and V is TRBV9; 7 nucleotides align to TRBD1. This CDR3 has 15 residues. The V and J ends lost 4 bases and 5 bases, in that order; junction bases with no gene match: 11. Looked up from germline, CDR1 is SGDLS and CDR2 is YYNGEE. The CDR3 loop is CASSPLTGSSETQYF. In DNA form, the CDR3 reads TGTGCCAGCAGCCCCTTGACAGGGAGTAGTGAGACCCAGTACTTC.

This sequence joins TRBV9 and TRBJ1-1, with D possibly TRBD1 on 6 matching bases. V was pared by 4 bases and J by 4 bases, with 11 bases between. Germline V gene sequence: CDR1 SGDLS, CDR2 YYNGEE. CDR3 length equals 13 residues. The CDR3 region is CASSLQGTTEAFF. In DNA, the CDR3 is TGTGCCAGCAGCCTTCAGGGGACCACTGAAGCTTTCTTT.

The chain recombines TRBV9 with TRBJ1-4; 7 bases match TRBD1. CDR3 length: 15 residues. Per germline, CDR1 SGDLS and CDR2 YYNGEE. Germline trimming cut 4 bases from V and 1 base from J; bases unmatched to any gene: 4. The CDR3 is CASSPWTGTNEKLFF. The CDR3 region has the DNA TGTGCCAGCAGCCCGTGGACAGGAACTAATGAAAAACTGTTTTTT.

The chain is built from TRBV5-6 and TRBJ2-7, with 7 bases that match TRBD2. The ends lost 4 bases at V and 2 bases at J; junction bases unmatched: 9. There are 15 residues in the CDR3. Germline V CDR1 and CDR2: SGHDT, YYEEEE. For the CDR3, the DNA is TGTGCCAGCAGCCGTCGACTAGCACAACCCTACGAGCAGTACTTC. This gives the protein CASSRRLAQPYEQYF.

This clone was seen only a few times. J is TRBJ1-3 and V is TRBV7-9; D is unclear. Germline values: CDR1 SEHNR, CDR2 FQNEAQ (reference sequence). Trimming took off 8 bases at V and 4 bases at J, with 15 bases between the two ends. This CDR3 has 14 amino acids. The CDR3 here is CASSPVAVGNTIYF. The CDR3 region has the DNA TGTGCCAGCTCCCCAGTGGCGGTAGGAAACACCATATATTTT.

This clone was counted between two and nine times. This chain uses TRBV2 with TRBJ1-6, with no clear D. V shed 1 base and J shed 7 bases, with 8 bases lying between them. CDR3 size: 14 residues. From germline, CDR1 is SNHLY and CDR2 FYNNEI. As DNA, the CDR3 is TGTGCCAGCAGTGAAGGGGGTATCAATTCACCCCTCCACTTT. Translated, it gives CASSEGGINSPLHF.

In this sample, this clone turned up a few times. The chain is built from TRBV5-1 and TRBJ1-5, with 10 bases that match TRBD1. The V and J ends lost 0 bases and 0 bases, in that order; junction bases with no gene match: 6. CDR3 length equals 18 residues. Germline V gene lookup returns CDR1 SGHRS and CDR2 YFSETQ. In DNA, the CDR3 is TGCGCCAGCAGCTTGGGGACAGGGGGTACCCATAGCAATCAGCCCCAGCATTTT. This gives the protein CASSLGTGGTHSNQPQHF.

The chain combines TRBV29-1 with TRBJ2-5; D is ambiguous. CDR1 and CDR2 (germline): SQVTM, ANQGSEA. V lost 6 bases, J lost 1 base, and 18 bases lay in between. CDR3 size: 15 residues. CDR3 bases: TGCAGCGTCTTCCGGGCCCCGGGTGGCCAAGAGACCCAGTACTTC. Its translation is CSVFRAPGGQETQYF.

V gene TRBV5-1 combines with J gene TRBJ2-5; possible D gene TRBD1, 6 bases. Trimming took off 5 bases at V and 1 base at J, with 36 bases between the two ends. Germline values: CDR1 SGHRS, CDR2 YFSETQ. There are 22 residues in the CDR3. The CDR3, as DNA: TGCGCCAGCAGTTCCGAGGGGATTCGATTTGGAAGACAGGATCTTGGCCAAGAGACCCAGTACTTC. It is translated as CASSSEGIRFGRQDLGQETQYF.

By share of the sample, this clone is medium-sized. The genes are TRBV5-6 and TRBJ2-7; 11 nucleotides match TRBD2. The CDR3 is made up of 18 amino acids. Germline CDR1 reads SGHDT; CDR2 reads YYEEEE. The V segment lost 0 bases and the J segment 4 bases; nucleotides outside the gene matches: 12. The CDR3 is CASSLVTSGRGPPYEQYF. DNA for the CDR3: TGTGCCAGCAGCTTGGTAACTAGCGGGAGAGGGCCCCCTTACGAGCAGTACTTC.

This clone was picked up one time. The chain carries TRBV10-1 and TRBJ2-1; D might be TRBD2 (5 bases). Trimming stripped 3 bases from V and 2 bases from J, with 8 bases between. Per the germline V gene, CDR1 is WNHNN and CDR2 is SYGVQD (reference sequence). This CDR3 is built from 14 residues. The CDR3 sequence is CASSDEGPYNEQFF. The CDR3, as DNA: TGCGCCAGCAGTGACGAGGGTCCCTACAATGAGCAGTTCTTC.

Only one count was recorded for this clone. The rearrangement joins TRBV11-1 to TRBJ2-5; 7 bases match TRBD1. Germline V gives CDR1 SGHAT, CDR2 FQDESV (reference sequence). This CDR3 comprises 13 residues. Trimming removed 5 bases from V and 3 bases from J; junction bases left unmatched: 3. CDR3: CASSQDRKETQYF. DNA of the CDR3: TGTGCCAGCAGCCAGGACAGGAAAGAGACCCAGTACTTC.